A selection of T cell receptor beta chains follows, all from one sample in a study of blood T cells in healthy people across ages. From the 5' RACE reads, TCRdb called clonotypes with MiXCR, one entry per CDR3 protein. The sample comprises over 1,500,000 distinct CDR3 sequences, around 42% of which are singletons, and roughly 23% rests with the top ten. The sequenced material came from blood. Receptors were obtained from a human donor in good health. CDR3s include the opening cysteine and the closing phenylalanine or tryptophan. D genes are given only for firm matches. Size values are once, few and many counts, or a class for expanded clones, and some rows have none.

.	TRBV20-1	.	TRBJ2-7	CSASPIQGAGGQYF	TGCAGTGCAAGCCCTATACAGGGGGCGGGAGGGCAGTACTTC
.	TRBV2	.	TRBJ2-5	CASRPYQETQYF	TGTGCCAGCAGACCTTACCAAGAGACCCAGTACTTC
few	TRBV5-1	.	TRBJ2-7	CASSIGTTKPYEQYF	TGCGCCAGCAGCATAGGGACAACGAAACCCTACGAGCAGTACTTC
.	TRBV24-1	TRBD2	TRBJ2-3	CATSAAGGTDTHYF	TGTGCCACCAGTGCCGCGGGGGGTACAGATACGCATTATTTT
.	TRBV7-6	TRBD1	TRBJ1-6	CASSYTGGQNSPLHF	TGTGCCAGCAGCTACACAGGGGGCCAAAATTCACCCCTCCACTTT
many	TRBV10-3	.	TRBJ2-6	CAISESGVSGANVLTF	TGTGCCATCAGTGAGTCGGGAGTAAGTGGGGCCAACGTCCTGACTTTC
.	TRBV7-2	.	TRBJ2-3	CASRFTGYLSTDTQYF	TGTGCCAGCAGGTTTACAGGCTATCTTAGCACAGATACGCAGTATTTT
.	TRBV12-3/TRBV12-4	.	TRBJ1-1	CASSFGFRGNHTEAFF	TGTGCCAGCAGTTTTGGGTTCCGGGGGAATCACACTGAAGCTTTCTTT
.	TRBV29-1	.	TRBJ1-1	CSVEANSDLEAFF	TGCAGCGTTGAAGCTAACAGCGATCTTGAAGCTTTCTTT
.	TRBV20-1	.	TRBJ2-3	CSATGTGDTDTQYF	TGCAGTGCGACCGGGACGGGCGACACAGATACGCAGTATTTT
.	TRBV6-6	.	TRBJ1-5	CASSYKGSNQPQHF	TGTGCCAGCAGTTATAAGGGAAGCAATCAGCCCCAGCATTTT
.	TRBV15	.	TRBJ1-4	CATSRDWGRGEKLFF	TGTGCCACCAGCAGAGATTGGGGGCGCGGTGAAAAACTGTTTTTT
.	TRBV25-1	.	TRBJ2-3	CASSDGSQYF	TGTGCCAGCAGTGATGGGTCGCAGTATTTT
once	TRBV9	.	TRBJ2-1	CASSVGRSVQAEQFF	TGTGCCAGCAGCGTAGGGAGGAGCGTACAGGCTGAGCAGTTCTTC
.	TRBV5-1	TRBD1	TRBJ2-4	CASEAGTGQGEQYF	TGCGCCAGCGAAGCCGGGACAGGGCAAGGGGAGCAGTACTTC
.	TRBV12-3/TRBV12-4	TRBD1	TRBJ1-5	CASSLTGGEGQPQHF	TGTGCCAGCAGTCTCACAGGGGGAGAAGGTCAGCCCCAGCATTTT
.	TRBV5-5	.	TRBJ2-5	CASSLVAGEGTQYF	TGTGCCAGCAGCTTGGTAGCAGGGGAGGGGACCCAGTACTTC
.	TRBV4-2	TRBD2	TRBJ2-3	CASSQDITGGRSTDTQYF	TGTGCCAGCAGCCAAGATATCACGGGGGGGCGTAGCACAGATACGCAGTATTTT
few	TRBV5-1	.	TRBJ2-3	CASSPDPLGWGSTQYF	TGCGCCAGCAGCCCGGACCCACTGGGATGGGGGTCTACGCAGTATTTT
.	TRBV24-1	TRBD2	TRBJ2-1	CATSEISGGAHNEQFF	TGTGCCACCAGTGAAATTAGCGGGGGAGCACACAATGAGCAGTTCTTC
.	TRBV10-3	.	TRBJ2-7	CAISRGGSLVEQYF	TGTGCCATCAGCCGCGGTGGCAGCCTCGTCGAGCAGTACTTC
.	TRBV7-2	.	TRBJ1-1	CASSSTEGTEAFF	TGTGCCAGCAGCTCCACAGAGGGGACTGAAGCTTTCTTT
.	TRBV28	TRBD2	TRBJ2-1	CASRVPLSGVNEQFF	TGTGCCAGCAGGGTACCCCTGAGCGGGGTTAATGAGCAGTTCTTC
once	TRBV7-2	TRBD1	TRBJ1-2	CASSLDREPFYGYTF	TGTGCCAGCAGCCTTGACAGGGAACCATTCTATGGCTACACCTTC
few	TRBV4-3	TRBD1	TRBJ1-2	CASSLRTGAVNYGYTF	TGCGCCAGCAGCCTCCGGACAGGTGCCGTAAACTATGGCTACACCTTC
few	TRBV27	.	TRBJ2-7	CASSLIWDGTFDEQYF	TGTGCCAGCAGTTTAATTTGGGACGGAACCTTCGACGAGCAGTACTTC
few	TRBV12-3/TRBV12-4	.	TRBJ2-7	CASSPHLGTRARISYEQYF	TGTGCCAGCAGTCCCCATCTAGGGACAAGGGCGAGAATCTCCTACGAGCAGTACTTC
.	TRBV28	.	TRBJ2-7	CASTPRDGATHEQYF	TGTGCCAGCACCCCTAGGGACGGAGCTACCCACGAGCAGTACTTC
few	TRBV7-2	.	TRBJ1-2	CASSLAGGYSGPGRTYGYTF	TGTGCCAGCAGCTTAGCGGGGGGGTACTCGGGCCCGGGACGGACCTATGGCTACACCTTC
once	TRBV7-6	.	TRBJ1-1	CASSTHREAEAFF	TGTGCCAGCAGCACCCACAGGGAGGCTGAAGCTTTCTTT
.	TRBV6-5	TRBD2	TRBJ2-1	CASSYSQRGSREQFF	TGTGCCAGCAGTTACTCCCAGCGGGGGTCTAGGGAACAGTTCTTC
.	TRBV5-1	.	TRBJ2-6	CASSLARAISGANVLTF	TGCGCCAGCAGCTTGGCCAGGGCGATCTCTGGGGCCAACGTCCTGACTTTC
.	TRBV7-2	.	TRBJ2-7	CASSSRMSSYEQYF	TGTGCCAGCAGCTCCCGAATGAGCTCCTACGAGCAGTACTTC
.	TRBV6-4	.	TRBJ2-5	CASSPTSRGETQYF	TGTGCCAGCAGCCCGACTAGCAGGGGAGAGACCCAGTACTTC
many	TRBV29-1	.	TRBJ2-6	CSVEGGGGLSGANVLTF	TGCAGCGTTGAGGGGGGTGGAGGCCTCTCTGGGGCCAACGTCCTGACTTTC